This T cell receptor beta chain is from a study of response to subunit inactivated influenza vaccine. This clonotype has more than one count but fewer than ten. Using its own MiXCR run on the RT-PCR reads, TCRdb lists one record per CDR3 protein. The sample has about 780,000 distinct CDR3 sequences; around 18% are singletons. The receptor was isolated from a man aged 50 to 60 who received an inactivated influenza vaccine. The sample in question was PBMCs from blood, obtained around 5 days after vaccination.

The CDR3 DNA reads TGTGCCAGCAGTACCCCCATTGGTTGGCGCGGGACAGATACGCAGTATTTT. Translated, it gives CASSTPIGWRGTDTQYF. The V gene is TRBV6-2 or TRBV6-3, the J gene TRBJ2-3; TRBD2 is a possible D gene (5 bases). Germline V gene sequence: CDR1 MNHEY, CDR2 SVGEGT. The CDR3 is 17 amino acids. V dropped 5 bases and J dropped 3 bases, with 21 bases sitting between them.